The sequence of this T cell receptor beta chain was determined in a study of blood T cell repertoires in COVID-19. This clone has only a few counts. Trimming pared 4 bases from V and 3 bases from J, leaving 16 bases between. The length of the CDR3 is 15 residues. Per the germline V gene, CDR1 is MNHEY and CDR2 is SMNVEV (reference sequence). Per the study methods: Scientists estimated how many nucleated cells there were by amplifying reference gene primers. The data were produced by immunoSEQ multiplex PCR, yet TCRdb's version contains in-frame clones alone and is incomplete. V and J calls and clone size are those listed in that table; D and trimming were worked out from the DNA. Of tens of thousands of clones in the sample, around 84% are singletons; the top ten hold under 3%.

The rearrangement uses TRBV27 and TRBJ2-7; TRBD1 is a possible D gene (6 bases). The source of this sequence is a man over 45 with acute or convalescent COVID-19. The sequencing input was peripheral blood. The CDR3 sequence is CASSSLGHENYEQYF. CDR3 nucleotide sequence: TGTGCCAGCAGTTCCTTGGGACACGAGAACTACGAGCAGTACTTC.